The 15 T cell receptor beta chains given below trace back to one sample, sequenced in a study of early T cells in non-severe SARS-CoV-2 infection. TCRdb passed the 5' RACE reads through MiXCR, listing each CDR3 protein once. The table lists tens of thousands of distinct CDR3 sequences, about 11% of them singletons. The specimen sequenced was whole blood. Receptors originate from an adult who was a healthcare worker with PCR-confirmed SARS-CoV-2 infection or an uninfected control (not recorded which).

This clonotype appeared many times. The V gene is TRBV18, the J gene TRBJ2-7; 7 bases map to TRBD1. The CDR3 spans 14 residues. J lost 4 bases, V lost 2 bases, and 5 bases had no gene match. Germline V gene sequence: CDR1 KGHSH, CDR2 LQKENI. CDR3 in amino acids: CASSPYETGYEQYF. The CDR3 DNA reads TGTGCCAGCTCACCATACGAGACAGGGTACGAGCAGTACTTC.

Of note for this clonotype: Since a much larger clone is just one base distant, this may be a read error. V is TRBV4-1 and J is TRBJ1-4; unclear D gene. V was shortened by 3 bases and J by 8 bases, with 7 bases between the two germline ends. Germline CDR1 is MGHRA and CDR2 is YSYEKL. The CDR3 is made up of 12 amino acids. CDR3 amino acids: CASSQHGEKLFF. The CDR3 nucleotides are TGCGCCAGCAGCCAGCATGGGGAAAAACTGTTTTTT.

This clonotype was recorded a few times. CDR3 sequence: CASSQDRTGPYGYTF. CDR3 DNA sequence: TGCGCCAGCAGCCAAGATAGGACAGGGCCTTATGGCTACACCTTC. The rearrangement links TRBV4-3 to TRBJ1-2; 8 nucleotides line up with TRBD1. This CDR3 has 15 amino acids. J gave up 5 bases and V 0 bases, and 5 bases lay outside the gene matches. Germline CDR1 LGHNA, CDR2 YSLEER.

V and J are TRBV18 and TRBJ1-2; D is unresolved. CDR3 length: 13 residues. The V gene's germline CDR1 is KGHSH and CDR2 LQKENI. V lost 2 bases, J lost 2 bases, and 6 bases lay in between. The CDR3 nucleotides are TGTGCCAGCTCACCAGACGAAAACTATGGCTACACCTTC. Amino acid sequence: CASSPDENYGYTF. The full variable domain, rest sourced from reference TRBV18 and TRBJ1-2, is NAGVMQNPRHLVRRRGQEARLRCSPMKGHSHVYWYRQLPEEGLKFMVYLQKENIIDESGMPKERFSAEFPKEGPSILRIQQVVRGDSAAYFCASSPDENYGYTFGSGTRLTVV.

This clonotype appeared a few times. The chain has TRBV11-2 and TRBJ2-1; 8 positions agree with TRBD1. J gave up 5 bases and V 5 bases, and 5 bases lay outside the gene matches. The CDR3 loop spans 14 amino acids. CDR1 and CDR2 (germline): SGHAT, FQNNGV. The CDR3: CASSPRDRHNEQFF. Written as DNA, the CDR3 is TGTGCCAGCAGCCCCCGGGACAGGCACAATGAGCAGTTCTTC.

The CDR3 DNA reads as TGTGCCAGCAGTTTTTCGGTTTTGCCTAGTGCCACCTACGAGCAGTACTTC. Its translation is CASSFSVLPSATYEQYF. This chain connects TRBV27 to TRBJ2-7; no clear D. Deletions cut 3 bases from V and 2 bases from J, with 20 bases between. The CDR3 consists of 17 residues. Germline CDR1 and CDR2: MNHEY and SMNVEV (reference sequence).

The rearrangement links TRBV12-2 to TRBJ1-2; TRBD1 reflects the table's D call only, with no check against the DNA. TRBV12-2 is labeled a pseudogene. The CDR3 contains 15 residues. The CDR3 bases are TGTGCAAGTCGCTTAGAAAACAGGGCGAACTATGGCTACACCTTC. Residues: CASRLENRANYGYTF.

CDR3: CASSQDGSTDTQYF. In DNA, the CDR3 is TGTGCCAGCAGCCAAGATGGGTCCACAGATACGCAGTATTTT. The chain uses TRBV4-2 and TRBJ2-3; D unresolved. The V gene's germline CDR1 is LGHNA and CDR2 YNFKEQ. V shed 0 bases and J shed 2 bases, with 6 bases lying between them. The CDR3 extends over 14 amino acids.

This clonotype was seen only a few times. This sequence joins TRBV15 and TRBJ2-7, with 8 bases lining up with TRBD1. CDR1 and CDR2 (germline): LNHNV, YYDKDF (reference sequence). With V trimmed by 0 bases and J by 5 bases, 3 bases remained unmatched. The CDR3 extends over 14 amino acids. The CDR3 region is CATSRDRTGHEQYF. In DNA form, the CDR3 reads TGTGCCACCAGCAGAGATAGGACAGGGCACGAGCAGTACTTC.

This clonotype was observed a few times. V is TRBV4-1 and J is TRBJ2-3, with D possibly TRBD2 on 7 matching bases. The germline gives CDR1 MGHRA, CDR2 YSYEKL. V was shortened by 2 bases and J by 2 bases, with 14 bases between the two germline ends. This CDR3 spans 16 amino acids. Here the CDR3 reads CASSQPGDYSTDTQYF. The CDR3 DNA sequence: TGCGCCAGCAGCCAACCAGGGGACTACTCCACAGATACGCAGTATTTT.

This clonotype was seen only a few times. The genes are TRBV20-1 and TRBJ2-7; 8 bases are a match to TRBD2. Germline CDR1 is DFQATT and CDR2 is SNEGSKA (reference sequence). CDR3 length: 13 amino acids. The V segment lost 2 bases and the J segment 1 base; nucleotides outside the gene matches: 1. The DNA of the CDR3 is TGCAGTGCTAGATCTAGCGGGTCCTACGAGCAGTACTTC. Its translation: CSARSSGSYEQYF.

The rearrangement uses TRBV10-2 and TRBJ2-1; a possible D gene is TRBD2 (6 bases). The CDR3 is 18 amino acids. Germline assignment: CDR1 WSHSY and CDR2 SAAADI. V lost 2 bases and J 7 bases, leaving 24 bases between the germline ends. As DNA, the CDR3 is TGCGCCAGCAGTGAGATTAAGTGGACAACTACGGCGGGGAATGAGCAGTTCTTC. Its translation: CASSEIKWTTTAGNEQFF.

The CDR3 nucleotides are TGTGCCAGCAGCTGGGGACTAGCGGGGACAGATACGCAGTATTTT. This codes for CASSWGLAGTDTQYF. V is TRBV7-2 and J is TRBJ2-3; 13 bases line up with TRBD2. This CDR3 spans 15 amino acids. CDR1 is SGHTA, CDR2 FQGNSA, per germline. Losses at the gene ends were 4 bases for V and 3 bases for J; bases not matched to a gene: 1. The full variable domain, with the rest looked up from reference TRBV7-2 and TRBJ2-3, is GAGVSQSPSNKVTEKGKDVELRCDPISGHTALYWYRQSLGQGLEFLIYFQGNSAPDKSGLPSDRFSAERTGGSVSTLTIQRTQQEDSAVYLCASSWGLAGTDTQYFGPGTRLTVL.

The rearrangement uses TRBV5-1 and TRBJ1-1; 8 nucleotides agree with TRBD1. CDR1 SGHRS and CDR2 YFSETQ come from the germline V gene. CDR3 length: 17 amino acids. V lost 0 bases, J lost 1 base, and 8 bases stayed unmatched. The DNA of the CDR3 is TGCGCCAGCAGCTTGGGACCGACTGGGACAGGGAACACTGAAGCTTTCTTT. Translated, it gives CASSLGPTGTGNTEAFF.

This clonotype was detected many times. The chain employs TRBV29-1 and TRBJ2-7, with TRBD1 matching 10 bases. After removal of 6 bases from V and 3 bases from J, the junction contained 8 bases not matched to a gene. CDR1 SQVTM and CDR2 ANQGSEA come from the germline V gene. The CDR3 has 14 amino acids. As DNA, the CDR3 is TGCAGCGTGAGTCGGGGACAGGGGAACTACGAGCAGTACTTC. Its translation is CSVSRGQGNYEQYF.